Described below is a single T cell receptor (beta chain) sequence and its context. Its antigen has not been determined. Base qualities are not recorded, but no much larger clone differs from it by a single base. There are 17 amino acids in the CDR3, from cysteine to phenylalanine inclusive. The retained sequence is limited to the CDR3, 51 bases, with the frame set at the first base. Relative to germline, V is missing 2 bases and J is missing 0 bases, with 0 bases of the junction outside any gene match. The germline V gene (reference sequence) gives CDR1 as MNHEY and CDR2 as SMNVEV. The data originate from a study of PD-1 blockade in classical Hodgkin lymphoma (dated by TCRdb to 2018 to 2021). Regarding the study in general: Nivolumab dosing was 3 mg/kg intravenously every 2 weeks, continuing until either disease progression or unacceptable toxicity. To define a peripheral blood immune signature of response to PD-1 blockade in classical Hodgkin lymphoma, the study combined TCR beta sequencing with CyTOF.

The Qiagen DNeasy kit was used to extract genomic DNA from unsorted PBMCs and from the negatively selected CD4+ and CD8+ fractions. TCR beta CDR3 regions were amplified by immunoSEQ multiplex PCR using primers annealing to V and J segments. A synthetic immune receptor repertoire was used to minimize amplification bias, and any residual bias was removed computationally once sequencing was done. For the original study's pipeline: Repertoire diversity was quantified as the Shannon entropy index using custom Python scripts. The unsorted, CD4+ and CD8+ repertoires were each analyzed separately, with the exception of combined analyses, where CD4+ and CD8+ sequences were merged in silico. Clonal expansion was defined as a frequency increase of at least 2-fold after treatment compared with C1D1, and clones undetected at baseline were assigned a pseudocount of 0.5. Singleton clones were defined as clones with 0 or 1 copy at C1D1, and non-singleton clones were defined as clones with 2 or more copies. Clones expanded in unsorted samples were annotated as CD4+, CD8+ or unknown by matching protein sequences in sorted samples from the same patient. Wilcoxon tests on paired samples were used to test diversity changes from C1D1 to C4D1. TCRdb re-hosts the immuneACCESS table, in-frame sequences only. Its copies lack some clones; in the studies checked, an unresolved V gene accounts for under half of them, and the cause for the rest is not known. V, J and clone size derive from that table, while D and trimming were established from the DNA sequence. The sample includes around 6,700 clones, with roughly 80% observed a single time. The ten most abundant clones make up around 64% of the sample.

The paper's findings and limits, for the study overall: CD4+ but not CD8+ TCR diversity rose significantly by C4D1 (p=0.0027 vs p=0.16), most apparent in complete responders (p=0.02). The study was restricted to a single clinical trial cohort, and the causes of repertoire differences, possibly disease activity or prior therapy, were left undefined. Newly diagnosed patients were reported to have lower baseline TCR diversity than healthy donors, and relapsed/refractory patients were reported to have lower baseline TCR diversity still. Lower diversity was seen in patients whose nivolumab began less than 1 year after ASCT, and these patients were left out of later analyses so that immune reconstitution would not confound the results. Among trial patients, those achieving complete response had baseline diversity similar to that of newly diagnosed patients, while diversity was significantly lower in partial responders and progressors.

The time point label on this specimen signifies: cycle 1 day 1 (C1D1), immediately before nivolumab initiation. Relapse after autologous stem cell transplantation had occurred in all trial patients, and cohorts A, B and C were distinguished by prior brentuximab vedotin exposure. The trial cohort included 55 to 65 patients with relapsed/refractory classical Hodgkin lymphoma, and each patient had a best overall response of complete response, partial response or progressive disease. Single-agent nivolumab was administered to trial patients in the multi-cohort phase II CheckMate 205 trial. An independent review committee assessed best overall response using the 2007 International Working Group response criteria. Trial PBMCs were collected immediately before nivolumab initiation (C1D1) and during therapy at cycle 2 day 1 and cycle 4 day 1. Peripheral blood was collected in 8 mL Vacutainer Cell Preparation Tubes, from which PBMCs were isolated by centrifugation and then cryopreserved.

The material was peripheral blood mononuclear cells (PBMCs), obtained at baseline. The chain links TRBV27 with TRBJ2-6; 11 junctional bases match TRBD1. The receptor comes from a human donor with classical Hodgkin lymphoma. The CDR3 protein is CASSLGTGGSGANVLTF. The DNA is as follows: TGTGCCAGCAGTTTAGGGACAGGGGGCTCTGGGGCCAACGTCCTGACTTTC.